Presented here are 5 T cell receptor beta chains from one specimen sequenced in a study of cytomegalovirus exposure and HLA in healthy donors. The PCR used 60 Vbeta and 13 Jbeta primers. Repertoires were generated with immunoSEQ multiplex PCR, while TCRdb's copy carries only in-frame clones and drops some. The sample carries tens of thousands of clones, 60% to 75% recorded once. The specimen sequenced was PBMCs. Receptors originate from a man under 40 in good health and CMV-seronegative.

This chain links TRBV7-2 with TRBJ2-1; tentative D call: TRBD1 (5 bases). Germline-derived CDR1 and CDR2 are SGHTA and FQGNSA. This CDR3 contains 14 residues. V was trimmed by 6 bases and J by 5 bases, leaving 14 bases between them. The CDR3 DNA reads as TGTGCCAGCAGACCCGGACACTCAGACAATGAGCAGTTCTTC. It specifies CASRPGHSDNEQFF. The full variable domain, its missing parts supplied by reference TRBV7-2 and TRBJ2-1, is GAGVSQSPSNKVTEKGKDVELRCDPISGHTALYWYRQSLGQGLEFLIYFQGNSAPDKSGLPSDRFSAERTGGSVSTLTIQRTQQEDSAVYLCASRPGHSDNEQFFGPGTRLTVL.

The chain carries TRBV7-6 and TRBJ2-6; D remains unclear. This CDR3 is built from 16 residues. V was clipped by 1 base and J by 1 base, with 8 bases between them. The germline CDR1 and CDR2 sequences are SGHVS and FNYEAQ. The CDR3 bases are TGTGCCAGCAGCTTAGAGATACAGTCTGGGGCCAACGTCCTGACTTTC. It yields the protein CASSLEIQSGANVLTF.

This rearrangement joins TRBV7-2 to TRBJ1-2, with D unclear. V was shortened by 1 base and J by 2 bases, with 5 bases between the two germline ends. This CDR3 has 13 residues. The V gene's germline CDR1 is SGHTA and CDR2 FQGNSA. The CDR3 reads CASSLERNYGYTF. CDR3 nucleotide sequence: TGTGCCAGCAGCTTAGAGAGGAACTATGGCTACACCTTC. Full variable domain (remainder filled in from reference TRBV7-2 and TRBJ1-2): GAGVSQSPSNKVTEKGKDVELRCDPISGHTALYWYRQSLGQGLEFLIYFQGNSAPDKSGLPSDRFSAERTGGSVSTLTIQRTQQEDSAVYLCASSLERNYGYTFGSGTRLTVV.

A few counts support this clone. The rearrangement uses TRBV4-1 and TRBJ2-5; tentatively, D is TRBD2 (5 bases). V was trimmed by 0 bases and J by 8 bases, leaving 28 bases between them. The CDR3 length is 19 residues. Germline-derived CDR1 and CDR2 are MGHRA and YSYEKL. CDR3: CASSQERFVGKQDFETQYF. The CDR3 DNA follows: TGCGCCAGCAGCCAAGAACGGTTTGTCGGGAAGCAGGATTTTGAAACCCAGTACTTC.

CDR3 bases: TGTGCCAGCAGCTCTTACTCTGGCGGGGGGAGCTCCTACAATGAGCAGTTCTTC. Its protein product is CASSSYSGGGSSYNEQFF. The chain recombines TRBV7-8 with TRBJ2-1; 8 nucleotides agree with TRBD2. V dropped 4 bases and J dropped 0; count of bases not matched to a gene: 11. This CDR3 spans 18 amino acids. Germline V gene data show CDR1 as SGHVS and CDR2 as FQNEAQ.